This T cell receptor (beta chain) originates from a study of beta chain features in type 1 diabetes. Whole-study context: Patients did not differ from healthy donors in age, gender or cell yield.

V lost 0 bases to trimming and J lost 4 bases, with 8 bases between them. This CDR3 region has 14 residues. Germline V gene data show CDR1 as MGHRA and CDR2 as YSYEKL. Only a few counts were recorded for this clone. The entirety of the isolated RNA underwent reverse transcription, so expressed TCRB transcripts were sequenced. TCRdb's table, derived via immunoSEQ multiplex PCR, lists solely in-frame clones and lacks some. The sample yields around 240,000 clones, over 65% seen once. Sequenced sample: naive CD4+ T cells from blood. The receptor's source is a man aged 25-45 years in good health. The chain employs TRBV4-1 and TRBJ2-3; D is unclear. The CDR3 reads CASSQDHVSDTQYF. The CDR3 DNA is TGCGCCAGCAGCCAAGATCACGTCTCAGATACGCAGTATTTT.